These 22 T cell receptor beta chains came from one sample sequenced in a study of vaccination effects on CD4 cells after COVID-19. These TCRs are of unknown antigen specificity. Following 10 days of culture, CD4+ T cells were isolated. A positive SARS-CoV-2 PCR test fell between March and December 2020. It was two doses of either the BNT162b2 or mRNA-1273 vaccine that participants received. Here immunoSEQ multiplex PCR was the method, and the copy in TCRdb shows in-frame clones only, minus some. The sample includes roughly 51,000 clones, around 80% of them seen just once. Sample: CD4+ T cells from PBMCs cultured without peptide, taken after COVID-19 vaccination. The receptors come from a human donor who had a prior SARS-CoV-2 infection.

The rearrangement links TRBV7-3 to TRBJ2-1, with 9 bases fitting TRBD2. Per the germline V gene, CDR1 is SGHTA and CDR2 is FQGTGA. With V trimmed by 4 bases and J by 5 bases, 3 bases remained unmatched. CDR3 size: 14 residues. The CDR3 DNA reads TGTGCCAGCAGCTCGAGCGGGAGGAACAATGAGCAGTTCTTC. Its protein is CASSSSGRNNEQFF. Looking up the rest from reference TRBV7-3 and TRBJ2-1 gives the full variable domain: GAGVSQTPSNKVTEKGKYVELRCDPISGHTALYWYRQSLGQGPEFLIYFQGTGAADDSGLPNDRFFAVRPEGSVSTLKIQRTERGDSAVYLCASSSSGRNNEQFFGPGTRLTVL.

J is TRBJ2-2 and V is TRBV7-3; TRBD1 agrees at 8 bases. Germline V gene lookup returns CDR1 SGHTA and CDR2 FQGTGA. V lost 8 bases, J lost 7 bases, and 18 bases stayed unmatched. The CDR3 runs to 17 residues. CDR3 bases: TGTGCCAGCGCTTCGGACGGGGCAGGGGGCCTCCACGGGGAGCTGTTTTTT. Translation: CASASDGAGGLHGELFF.

The V and J genes are TRBV3-1 (or the pseudogene TRBV3-2) and TRBJ2-1; D gene unclear. The CDR3 consists of 14 residues. Germline V gene sequence: CDR1 LGHDT, CDR2 YNNKEL (reference sequence). V gave up 1 base and J gave up 5 bases, with 9 bases separating them. The CDR3 sequence: CASSQGVGNNEQFF. As DNA, the CDR3 is TGTGCCAGCAGCCAAGGGGTGGGGAACAATGAGCAGTTCTTC.

The count of this clone is one. J is TRBJ2-1 and V is TRBV11-3, with TRBD2 matching over 12 bases. The germline V gene encodes CDR1 SGHNT and CDR2 YENEEA. The CDR3 has 16 residues. The ends lost 5 bases at V and 10 bases at J; junction bases unmatched: 12. The CDR3 DNA sequence: TGTGCCAGCAGCCCTCGGACTAGCGGGATCGTAGGGGAGCAGTTCTTC. As protein: CASSPRTSGIVGEQFF. The whole variable domain, remainder taken from reference TRBV11-3 and TRBJ2-1, is EAGVVQSPRYKIIEKKQPVAFWCNPISGHNTLYWYLQNLGQGPELLIRYENEEAVDDSQLPKDRFSAERLKGVDSTLKIQPAELGDSAVYLCASSPRTSGIVGEQFFGPGTRLTVL.

The chain joins TRBV11-3 to TRBJ1-2; maybe TRBD1 (6 bases). The CDR3 has 15 residues. Germline V gene sequence: CDR1 SGHNT, CDR2 YENEEA. Trimming removed 1 base at V and 5 bases at J, with 14 bases between. Here the CDR3 DNA reads TGTGCCAGCAGCTTAGGGTACAGGGCCCAATATGGCTACACCTTC. Translation: CASSLGYRAQYGYTF.

This chain connects TRBV12-5 to TRBJ2-5, with TRBD1 identical over 8 bases. After removal of 6 bases from V and 2 bases from J, the junction contained 5 bases not matched to a gene. The CDR3 has 14 amino acids. The germline CDR1 and CDR2 sequences are LGHNT and FRNRAP. The CDR3 here is CASGPGQGQETQYF. In DNA form, the CDR3 reads TGTGCTAGTGGGCCCGGACAGGGACAAGAGACCCAGTACTTC.

V gene TRBV10-3 combines with J gene TRBJ1-1; 8 bases are shared with TRBD1. Germline CDR1 ENHRY, CDR2 SYGVKD. The V and J ends lost 7 bases and 4 bases, in that order; junction bases with no gene match: 8. This CDR3 spans 14 amino acids. CDR3 in amino acids: CAINVDRASTEAFF. CDR3 bases: TGTGCCATCAACGTGGACAGGGCGAGCACTGAAGCTTTCTTT.

The chain recombines TRBV6-5 with TRBJ1-3; unclear D gene. This CDR3 comprises 16 residues. V was trimmed by 2 bases and J by 10 bases, leaving 21 bases between them. Germline V gives CDR1 MNHEY, CDR2 SVGAGI. Here the CDR3 reads CASSYSSGPPDSTIYF. CDR3 nucleotide sequence: TGTGCCAGCAGTTACAGCTCAGGACCCCCAGACTCGACCATATATTTT.

This chain joins TRBV5-8 and TRBJ2-7; 11 bases match TRBD2. The V segment lost 3 bases and the J segment 3 bases; nucleotides outside the gene matches: 5. This CDR3 spans 15 amino acids. Germline CDR1 SGHTS, CDR2 YDEGEE. This CDR3 reads CASSSSGGLYYEQYF. Written as DNA, the CDR3 is TGTGCCAGCAGCTCTAGCGGGGGGCTTTACTACGAGCAGTACTTC. Looking up the rest from reference TRBV5-8 and TRBJ2-7 gives the full variable domain: EAGVTQSPTHLIKTRGQQATLRCSPISGHTSVYWYQQALGLGLQFLLWYDEGEERNRGNFPPRFSGRQFPNYSSELNVNALELEDSALYLCASSSSGGLYYEQYFGPGTRLTVT.

The V and J genes are TRBV11-2 and TRBJ1-1; no definite D call. Germline CDR1 is SGHAT and CDR2 is FQNNGV. Trimming removed 0 bases from V and 3 bases from J, with 5 bases in between. There are 13 residues in the CDR3. The CDR3 reads CASSLDQYTEAFF. The CDR3 DNA follows: TGTGCCAGCAGCTTAGACCAGTACACTGAAGCTTTCTTT.

The chain is built from TRBV5-1 and TRBJ1-1; D gene uncertain. V was shortened by 0 bases and J by 5 bases, with 17 bases between the two germline ends. The CDR3 runs 16 residues. Germline CDR1 reads SGHRS; CDR2 reads YFSETQ. The CDR3 nucleotides read TGCGCCAGCAGCTTGGTTCTCGGGCCCGGAGGAACTGAAGCTTTCTTT. Its protein product is CASSLVLGPGGTEAFF.

V gene TRBV29-1 combines with J gene TRBJ2-2; TRBD1 aligns across 8 bases. CDR3 length: 17 residues. Germline assignment: CDR1 SQVTM and CDR2 ANQGSEA. Trimming removed 7 bases from V and 4 bases from J; junction bases left unmatched: 17. CDR3 in DNA: TGCAGCGCCGCCAATCAAGGACAGGGTAAAGGCACCGGGGAGCTGTTTTTT. Translated: CSAANQGQGKGTGELFF.

CDR3 region: CASSPVGGYGYTF. CDR3 nucleotides: TGTGCCAGCAGCCCCGTGGGGGGCTATGGCTACACCTTC. This chain links TRBV12-3 or TRBV12-4 with TRBJ1-2, with TRBD1 as a possible D gene (5 bases). V lost 6 bases, J lost 4 bases, and 12 bases lay in between. CDR3 length: 13 residues.

This chain uses TRBV12-2 with TRBJ2-1; the D call in the table, TRBD2, was not verified against the DNA. TRBV12-2 is labeled a pseudogene. The CDR3 extends over 23 amino acids. CDR3 residues: CASRLASFWYSAGGRWSVDEQFF. For the CDR3, the DNA is TGTGCAAGTCGCTTGGCGTCGTTCTGGTACTCAGCGGGGGGAAGGTGGAGTGTGGATGAGCAGTTCTTC.

As regards this clone: The same CDR3 also results from other DNA sequences found in this sample. The rearrangement joins TRBV6-5 to TRBJ2-3, with D unresolved. Germline assignment: CDR1 MNHEY and CDR2 SVGAGI. The CDR3 has 13 residues. The V and J ends lost 5 bases and 1 base respectively, with 7 bases between them. DNA for the CDR3: TGTGCCAGCAGTCCCCCCGGCACAGATACGCAGTATTTT. This translates into CASSPPGTDTQYF.

The CDR3 DNA reads TGTGCCAGCAGCCCGGAGAGCTCCTACAATGAGCAGTTCTTC. It codes for CASSPESSYNEQFF. The rearrangement links TRBV5-4 to TRBJ2-1, with D hard to call. Trimming took off 4 bases at V and 0 bases at J, with 8 bases between the two ends. The CDR3 spans 14 residues. Germline V lookup: CDR1 SGHNT, CDR2 YYREEE (reference sequence).

This clone has only one observation. The chain links TRBV28 to TRBJ1-2; maybe TRBD1 (6 bases). Germline values: CDR1 MDHEN, CDR2 SYDVKM. V was pared by 7 bases and J by 2 bases, with 17 bases between. The CDR3 runs 15 residues. DNA for the CDR3: TGTGCCAGCACTCTAGGTGGCAGGGGAAACTATGGCTACACCTTC. It yields the protein CASTLGGRGNYGYTF.

The rearrangement links TRBV18 to TRBJ1-6, with D possibly matching TRBD1 (5 bases). From germline, CDR1 is KGHSH and CDR2 LQKENI. Trimming removed 2 bases at V and 7 bases at J, with 18 bases between. The CDR3 sequence is 17 residues long. The CDR3 reads CASSPGGDGAWNSPLHF. CDR3 coding DNA: TGTGCCAGCTCACCAGGGGGGGACGGTGCGTGGAATTCACCCCTCCACTTT.

This rearrangement joins TRBV11-2 to TRBJ2-5, with no clear D. The V and J ends lost 3 bases and 10 bases respectively, with 12 bases between them. The CDR3 totals 12 residues. CDR1 is SGHAT and CDR2 is FQNNGV in the germline V gene. CDR3 DNA sequence: TGTGCCAGCAGCTTTCAATTTGGGTACCAGTACTTC. Its translation: CASSFQFGYQYF.

The rearrangement links TRBV7-2 to TRBJ2-7; unclear D gene. The germline gives CDR1 SGHTA, CDR2 FQGNSA. The V gene lost 3 bases and the J gene lost 1 base, with 13 bases spanning the gap. This CDR3 is 15 amino acids long. Here the CDR3 reads CASSFGPATSYEQYF. CDR3 sequence (DNA): TGTGCCAGCAGCTTTGGCCCCGCGACATCCTACGAGCAGTACTTC.

This chain uses TRBV11-2 with TRBJ1-5, with D possibly TRBD1 on 6 matching bases. Germline loops: CDR1 SGHAT, CDR2 FQNNGV. Trimming took off 0 bases at V and 9 bases at J, with 30 bases between the two ends. The CDR3 is 20 residues long. This CDR3 is CASSLDPTWGQTAAIVPQHF. The DNA of the CDR3 is TGTGCCAGCAGCTTAGACCCGACGTGGGGGCAAACCGCCGCGATTGTGCCCCAGCATTTT.

V and J are TRBV18 and TRBJ1-4, with D unresolved. The CDR3 extends over 16 amino acids. V lost 5 bases and J lost 2, with 15 bases in between. Germline V CDR1 and CDR2: KGHSH, LQKENI. The CDR3 reads CASSLNLVSTNEKLFF. The CDR3 bases are TGTGCCAGCTCATTGAACCTGGTGTCCACTAATGAAAAACTGTTTTTT. Full variable domain (outside the CDR3, taken from reference TRBV18 and TRBJ1-4): NAGVMQNPRHLVRRRGQEARLRCSPMKGHSHVYWYRQLPEEGLKFMVYLQKENIIDESGMPKERFSAEFPKEGPSILRIQQVVRGDSAAYFCASSLNLVSTNEKLFFGSGTQLSVL.